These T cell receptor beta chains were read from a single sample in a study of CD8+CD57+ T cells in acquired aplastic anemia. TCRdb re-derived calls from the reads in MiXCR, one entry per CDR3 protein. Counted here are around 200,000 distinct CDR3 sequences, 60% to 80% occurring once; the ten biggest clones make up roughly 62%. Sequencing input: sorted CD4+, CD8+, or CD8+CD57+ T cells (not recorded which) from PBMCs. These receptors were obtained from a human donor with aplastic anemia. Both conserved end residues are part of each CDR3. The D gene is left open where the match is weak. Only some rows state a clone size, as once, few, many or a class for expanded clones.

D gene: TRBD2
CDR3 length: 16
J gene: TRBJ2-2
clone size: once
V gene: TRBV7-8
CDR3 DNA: TGTGCCAGCAGAACTAGCGGGAGTACCCGAACCGGGGAGCTGTTTTTT
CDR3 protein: CASRTSGSTRTGELFF

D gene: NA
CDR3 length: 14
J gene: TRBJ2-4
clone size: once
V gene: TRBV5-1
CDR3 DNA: TGTGCCAGCAGTGAGACAGGGAGGGTGGACATTCAGTACTTC
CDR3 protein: CASSETGRVDIQYF

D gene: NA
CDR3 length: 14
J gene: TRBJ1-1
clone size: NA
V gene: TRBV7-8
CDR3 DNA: TGTGCCAGCAGCTTAATGAGTCCGAACACTGAAGCTTTCTTT
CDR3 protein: CASSLMSPNTEAFF

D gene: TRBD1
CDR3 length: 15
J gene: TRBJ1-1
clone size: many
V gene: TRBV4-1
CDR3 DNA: TGCGCCAGCAGCCAAGATCTGGGGACAGCCTTGTTGGCTTTCTTT
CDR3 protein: CASSQDLGTALLAFF

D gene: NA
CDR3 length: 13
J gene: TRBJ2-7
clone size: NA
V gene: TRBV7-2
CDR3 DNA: TGTGCCAGCAGCAGACAGAGCTCCTACGAGCAGTACTTC
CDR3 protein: CASSRQSSYEQYF

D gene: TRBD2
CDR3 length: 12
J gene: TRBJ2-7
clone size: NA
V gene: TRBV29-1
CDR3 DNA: TGCAGCGTTAGCGGGAGTAGTTACGAGCAGTACTTC
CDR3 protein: CSVSGSSYEQYF

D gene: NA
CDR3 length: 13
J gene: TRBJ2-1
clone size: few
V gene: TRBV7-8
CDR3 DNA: TGTGCCAGCAGCGAACGGACCGGCCAAGAGCAGTTCTTC
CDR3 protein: CASSERTGQEQFF

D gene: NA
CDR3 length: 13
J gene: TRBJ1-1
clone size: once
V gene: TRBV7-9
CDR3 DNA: TGTGCCAGCAGACCTAGTGGGGGGACTGAAGCTTTCTTT
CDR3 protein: CASRPSGGTEAFF

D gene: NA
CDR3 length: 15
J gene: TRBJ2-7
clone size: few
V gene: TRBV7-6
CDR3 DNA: TGTGCCAGCAGCTTAGAGGGGGGCAGCTCCTACGAGCAGTACTTC
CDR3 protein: CASSLEGGSSYEQYF

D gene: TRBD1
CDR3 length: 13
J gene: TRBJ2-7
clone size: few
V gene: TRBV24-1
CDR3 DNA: TGTGCCACCAGGGACAGGGGGCGCGGCGAGCAGTACTTC
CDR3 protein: CATRDRGRGEQYF

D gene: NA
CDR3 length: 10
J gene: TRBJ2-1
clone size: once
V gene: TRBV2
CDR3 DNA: TGTGCCAGCAGGGGGCGTGAGCAGTTCTTC
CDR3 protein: CASRGREQFF

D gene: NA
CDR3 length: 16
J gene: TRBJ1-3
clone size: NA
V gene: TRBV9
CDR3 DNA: TGTGCCAGCAGCGTAGGGCAGGCTGCCTCTGGAAACACCATATATTTT
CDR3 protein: CASSVGQAASGNTIYF

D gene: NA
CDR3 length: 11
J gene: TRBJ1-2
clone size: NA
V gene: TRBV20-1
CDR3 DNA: TGCAGTCAGGGGACGGTGGATGGCTACACCTTC
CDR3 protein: CSQGTVDGYTF

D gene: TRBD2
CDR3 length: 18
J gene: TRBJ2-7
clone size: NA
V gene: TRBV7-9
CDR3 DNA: TGTGCCAGCAGCTCCCTAACGACTAGCGGGAGTCCCCCCCACGAGCAGTACTTC
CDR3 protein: CASSSLTTSGSPPHEQYF

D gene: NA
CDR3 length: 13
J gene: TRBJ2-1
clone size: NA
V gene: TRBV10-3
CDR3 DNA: TGTGCCATCAGTGAATTTGGAAACAATGAGCAGTTCTTC
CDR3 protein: CAISEFGNNEQFF

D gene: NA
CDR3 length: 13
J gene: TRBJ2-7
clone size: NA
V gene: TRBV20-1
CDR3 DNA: TGCAGTGCTAGAGTACCCGGAGGGGTCGAGCAGTACTTC
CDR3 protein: CSARVPGGVEQYF

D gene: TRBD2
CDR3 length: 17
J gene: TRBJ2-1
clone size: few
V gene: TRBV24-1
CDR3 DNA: TGTGCCACCTCAGCGGCTAGCGGGACGGACTCCTACAATGAGCAGTTCTTC
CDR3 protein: CATSAASGTDSYNEQFF